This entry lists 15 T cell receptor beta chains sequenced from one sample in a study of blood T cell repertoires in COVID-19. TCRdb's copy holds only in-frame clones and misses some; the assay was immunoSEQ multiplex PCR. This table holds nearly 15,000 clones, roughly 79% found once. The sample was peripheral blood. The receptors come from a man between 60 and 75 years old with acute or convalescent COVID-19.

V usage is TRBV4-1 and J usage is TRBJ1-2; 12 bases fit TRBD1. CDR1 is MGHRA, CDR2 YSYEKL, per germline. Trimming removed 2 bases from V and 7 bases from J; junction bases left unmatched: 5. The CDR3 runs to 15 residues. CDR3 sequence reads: CASSQPGQGAFGYTF. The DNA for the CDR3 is TGCGCCAGCAGCCAACCGGGACAGGGGGCGTTTGGCTACACCTTC.

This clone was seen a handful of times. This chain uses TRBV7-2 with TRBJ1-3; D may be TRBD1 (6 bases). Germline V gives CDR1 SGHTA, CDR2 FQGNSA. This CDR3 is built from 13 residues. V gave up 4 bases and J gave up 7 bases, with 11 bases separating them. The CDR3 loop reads CASSSVGANTIYF. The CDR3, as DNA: TGTGCCAGCAGCTCAGTGGGGGCGAACACCATATATTTT.

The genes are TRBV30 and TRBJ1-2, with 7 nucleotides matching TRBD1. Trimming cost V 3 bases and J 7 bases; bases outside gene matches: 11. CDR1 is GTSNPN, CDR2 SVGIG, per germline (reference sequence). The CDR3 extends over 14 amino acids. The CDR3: CAWRGQKGSFGYTF. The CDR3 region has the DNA TGTGCCTGGAGGGGACAGAAGGGGAGTTTTGGCTACACCTTC.

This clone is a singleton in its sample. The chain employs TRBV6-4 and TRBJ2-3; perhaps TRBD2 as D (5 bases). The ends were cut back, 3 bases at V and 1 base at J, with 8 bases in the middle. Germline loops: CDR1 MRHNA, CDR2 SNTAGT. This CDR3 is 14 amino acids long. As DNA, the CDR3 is TGTGCCAGCAGTGAAAAGGGAGGCACAGATACGCAGTATTTT. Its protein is CASSEKGGTDTQYF.

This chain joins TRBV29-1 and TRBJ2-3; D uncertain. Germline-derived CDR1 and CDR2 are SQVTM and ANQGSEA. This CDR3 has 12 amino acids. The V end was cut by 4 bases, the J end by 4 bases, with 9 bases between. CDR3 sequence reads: CSVVQQADTQYF. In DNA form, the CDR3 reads TGCAGCGTTGTGCAGCAGGCAGATACGCAGTATTTT.

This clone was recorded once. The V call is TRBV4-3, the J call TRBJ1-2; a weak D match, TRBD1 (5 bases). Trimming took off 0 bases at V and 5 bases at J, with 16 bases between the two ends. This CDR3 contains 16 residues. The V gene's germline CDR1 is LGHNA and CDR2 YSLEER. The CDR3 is CASSQDTGRAEYGYTF. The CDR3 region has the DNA TGCGCCAGCAGCCAAGATACAGGCAGGGCGGAGTATGGCTACACCTTC.

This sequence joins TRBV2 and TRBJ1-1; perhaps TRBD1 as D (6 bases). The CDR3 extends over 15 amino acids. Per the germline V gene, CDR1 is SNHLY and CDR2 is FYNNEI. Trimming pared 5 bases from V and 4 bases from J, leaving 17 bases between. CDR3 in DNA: TGTGCCAGCAGTAGCGGGACAAATCGGGTCACTGAAGCTTTCTTT. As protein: CASSSGTNRVTEAFF.

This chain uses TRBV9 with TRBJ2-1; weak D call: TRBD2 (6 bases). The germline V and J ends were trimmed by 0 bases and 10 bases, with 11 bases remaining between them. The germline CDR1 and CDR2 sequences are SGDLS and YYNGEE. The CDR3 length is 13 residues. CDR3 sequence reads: CASSVEVGGEQFF. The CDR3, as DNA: TGTGCCAGCAGCGTAGAGGTGGGAGGAGAGCAGTTCTTC.

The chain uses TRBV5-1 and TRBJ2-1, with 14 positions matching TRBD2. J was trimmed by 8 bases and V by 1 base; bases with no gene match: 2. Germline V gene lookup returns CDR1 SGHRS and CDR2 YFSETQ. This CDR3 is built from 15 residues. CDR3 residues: CASSLSTSGRDEQFF. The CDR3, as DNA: TGCGCCAGCAGCTTGTCGACTAGCGGGAGGGATGAGCAGTTCTTC.

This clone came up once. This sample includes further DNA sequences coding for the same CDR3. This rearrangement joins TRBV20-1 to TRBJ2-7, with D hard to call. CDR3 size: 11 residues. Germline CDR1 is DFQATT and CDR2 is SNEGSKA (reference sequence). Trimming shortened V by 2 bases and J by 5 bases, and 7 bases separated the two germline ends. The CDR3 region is CSARSGHEQYF. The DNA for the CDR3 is TGCAGTGCTAGATCAGGCCACGAGCAGTACTTC.

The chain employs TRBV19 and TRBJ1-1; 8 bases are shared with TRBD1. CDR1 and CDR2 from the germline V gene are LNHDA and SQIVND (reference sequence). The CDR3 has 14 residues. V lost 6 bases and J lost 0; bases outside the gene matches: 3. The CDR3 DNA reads TGTGCCAGTAGATGGACAGGGCTGAACACTGAAGCTTTCTTT. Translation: CASRWTGLNTEAFF. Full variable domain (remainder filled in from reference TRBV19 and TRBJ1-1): DGGITQSPKYLFRKEGQNVTLSCEQNLNHDAMYWYRQDPGQGLRLIYYSQIVNDFQKGDIAEGYSVSREKKESFPLTVTSAQKNPTAFYLCASRWTGLNTEAFFGQGTRLTVV.

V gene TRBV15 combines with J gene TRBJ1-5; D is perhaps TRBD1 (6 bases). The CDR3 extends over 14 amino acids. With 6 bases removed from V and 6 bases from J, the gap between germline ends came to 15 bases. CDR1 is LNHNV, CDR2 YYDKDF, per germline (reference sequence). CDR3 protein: CATSNRVTGQPQHF. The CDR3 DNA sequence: TGTGCCACCAGTAACAGGGTGACGGGTCAGCCCCAGCATTTT.

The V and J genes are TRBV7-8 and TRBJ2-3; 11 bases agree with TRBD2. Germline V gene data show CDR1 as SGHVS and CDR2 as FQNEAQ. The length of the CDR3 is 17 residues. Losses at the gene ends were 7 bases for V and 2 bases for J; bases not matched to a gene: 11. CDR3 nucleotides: TGTGCCAGCACTGGCCAATTTAGCGGGGGGGACACAGATACGCAGTATTTT. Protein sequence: CASTGQFSGGDTDTQYF.

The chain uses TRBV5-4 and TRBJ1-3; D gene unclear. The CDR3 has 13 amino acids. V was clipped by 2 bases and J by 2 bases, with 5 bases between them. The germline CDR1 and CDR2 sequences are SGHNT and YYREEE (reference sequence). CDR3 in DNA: TGTGCCAGCAGCTTAATAACTGGAAACACCATATATTTT. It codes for CASSLITGNTIYF. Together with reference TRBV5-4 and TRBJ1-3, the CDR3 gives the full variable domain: ETGVTQSPTHLIKTRGQQVTLRCSSQSGHNTVSWYQQALGQGPQFIFQYYREEENGRGNFPPRFSGLQFPNYSSELNVNALELDDSALYLCASSLITGNTIYFGEGSWLTVV.

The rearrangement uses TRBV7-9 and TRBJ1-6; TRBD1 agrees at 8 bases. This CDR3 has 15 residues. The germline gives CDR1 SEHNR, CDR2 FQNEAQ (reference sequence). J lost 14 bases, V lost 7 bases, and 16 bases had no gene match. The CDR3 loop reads CASTPSGQAISSLHF. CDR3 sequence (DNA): TGTGCCAGCACCCCATCGGGACAGGCCATATCGTCCCTCCACTTT.